One and the same sample provided the 24 T cell receptor beta chains below, sequenced in a study of T cell changes during pregnancy in multiple sclerosis. Libraries were prepared by immunoSEQ multiplex PCR; TCRdb keeps only in-frame clonotypes and omits some of them. The sample consists of roughly 61,000 clones, 93% of them appearing once. The source material was peripheral blood, sampled after pregnancy. The origin of the receptors is a female donor with multiple sclerosis, enrolled in a pregnancy study.

This chain connects TRBV19 to TRBJ2-1, with 8 bases aligning to TRBD2. Germline V gene lookup returns CDR1 LNHDA and CDR2 SQIVND (reference sequence). Trimming cost V 5 bases and J 10 bases; bases outside gene matches: 4. CDR3 length equals 12 residues. CDR3 residues: CASSPSGSEQFF. The CDR3 DNA sequence: TGTGCCAGTAGTCCCAGCGGGAGCGAGCAGTTCTTC.

V usage is TRBV6-5 and J usage is TRBJ1-1, with D possibly TRBD1 on 5 matching bases. CDR1 and CDR2 (germline): MNHEY, SVGAGI. Trimming left V 3 bases short and J 1 base short, with 12 bases between. The CDR3 covers 15 residues. The CDR3 nucleotides read TGTGCCAGCAGTTATGGGGCGCCAGCGAACACTGAAGCTTTCTTT. Its translation: CASSYGAPANTEAFF.

A few counts support this clone. The V call is TRBV29-1, the J call TRBJ2-3; TRBD1 might be the D (5 bases). This CDR3 contains 14 residues. Trimming shortened V by 8 bases and J by 2 bases, and 17 bases separated the two germline ends. The germline CDR1 and CDR2 sequences are SQVTM and ANQGSEA. CDR3 sequence reads: CSTAGQGITDTQYF. The CDR3 region has the DNA TGCAGCACGGCTGGGCAGGGAATCACAGATACGCAGTATTTT.

V and J are TRBV9 and TRBJ1-1; TRBD1 is a possible D gene (6 bases). CDR3 length: 15 residues. Trimming shortened V by 3 bases and J by 3 bases, and 15 bases separated the two germline ends. CDR1 SGDLS and CDR2 YYNGEE come from the germline V gene. CDR3 nucleotides: TGTGCCAGCAGCGAGGGGCCGGGGACACACACTGAAGCTTTCTTT. Protein sequence: CASSEGPGTHTEAFF.

This clone was recorded only once. This chain uses TRBV28 with TRBJ1-4, with D unclear. Trimming cost V 6 bases and J 5 bases, with 13 bases left between them. The germline CDR1 and CDR2 sequences are MDHEN and SYDVKM. This CDR3 is built from 14 residues. The DNA for the CDR3 is TGTGCCAGCAGGTCCGCGGGTCCCAATGAAAAACTGTTTTTT. Translation: CASRSAGPNEKLFF.

V and J are TRBV4-1 and TRBJ2-1, with 7 bases identical to TRBD1. CDR1 is MGHRA and CDR2 is YSYEKL in the germline V gene. CDR3 length: 18 amino acids. After removal of 4 bases from V and 3 bases from J, the junction contained 15 bases not matched to a gene. CDR3 coding DNA: TGCGCCAGCAGCCTTATTCGAGCCGGACAGGATGACTACAATGAGCAGTTCTTC. Translating gives CASSLIRAGQDDYNEQFF.

V and J are TRBV6-6 and TRBJ1-1, with D uncertain. Germline CDR1 MNHNY, CDR2 SVGAGI (reference sequence). V lost 0 bases and J 6 bases, leaving 14 bases between the germline ends. The CDR3 is 15 amino acids. The CDR3 spells CASSYSIVTKAEAFF. DNA for the CDR3: TGTGCCAGCAGTTACTCGATCGTAACTAAGGCTGAAGCTTTCTTT.

This chain connects TRBV9 to TRBJ1-3; D gene uncertain. This CDR3 has 16 residues. The germline V gene has CDR1 SGDLS and CDR2 YYNGEE. Trimming took off 0 bases at V and 1 base at J, with 11 bases between the two ends. The CDR3 loop reads CASSVGFGRSGNTIYF. Written as DNA, the CDR3 is TGTGCCAGCAGCGTAGGGTTTGGGCGATCTGGAAACACCATATATTTT.

V gene TRBV11-2 combines with J gene TRBJ1-2, with TRBD1 identical over 9 bases. The V gene end was trimmed by 5 bases and the J gene end by 7 bases; junction bases not matched to a gene: 11. Germline V gene lookup returns CDR1 SGHAT and CDR2 FQNNGV. This CDR3 is 15 amino acids long. The CDR3 nucleotides are TGTGCCAGCAGCCGCCTTGGGACAGGGAGGGCTGGCTACACCTTC. Amino acids: CASSRLGTGRAGYTF.

The chain is built from TRBV25-1 and TRBJ2-1; no clear D gene. The germline V gene encodes CDR1 MGHDK and CDR2 SYGVNS. This CDR3 is 14 amino acids long. Between the trimmed V and J ends, which lost 0 bases and 10 bases, there was a span of 13 bases. The CDR3 sequence is CASSEYGEVEEQFF. The CDR3 bases are TGTGCCAGCAGTGAATATGGCGAGGTCGAGGAGCAGTTCTTC.

The V and J genes are TRBV7-9 and TRBJ2-7, with 7 bases matching TRBD1. The V gene's germline CDR1 is SEHNR and CDR2 FQNEAQ (reference sequence). The CDR3 sequence is 14 residues long. V was clipped by 4 bases and J by 4 bases; unmatched bases: 7. CDR3 sequence (DNA): TGTGCCAGCAGCTCACGGGACAGATCATACGAGCAGTACTTC. Residues: CASSSRDRSYEQYF.

J is TRBJ2-5 and V is TRBV11-2; the match to TRBD2 covers 10 bases. J was trimmed by 4 bases and V by 4 bases; bases with no gene match: 6. Germline CDR1 and CDR2: SGHAT and FQNNGV. The CDR3 is 15 amino acids. CDR3 residues: CASSSGLALRETQYF. In nucleotides, the CDR3 is TGTGCCAGCAGCTCGGGACTAGCGCTTCGAGAGACCCAGTACTTC. Full variable domain (rest looked up from reference TRBV11-2 and TRBJ2-5): EAGVAQSPRYKIIEKRQSVAFWCNPISGHATLYWYQQILGQGPKLLIQFQNNGVVDDSQLPKDRFSAERLKGVDSTLKIQPAKLEDSAVYLCASSSGLALRETQYFGPGTRLLVL.

The chain carries TRBV2 and TRBJ2-7, with 7 positions matching TRBD2. The CDR3 extends over 16 amino acids. In germline, CDR1 is SNHLY, CDR2 FYNNEI. V dropped 2 bases and J dropped 3; count of bases not matched to a gene: 10. CDR3 nucleotide sequence: TGTGCCAGCAGTGAAACCCGTGGACTAGGATTCTACGAGCAGTACTTC. Translated, it gives CASSETRGLGFYEQYF.

The chain joins TRBV18 to TRBJ2-7; 8 bases are shared with TRBD1. This CDR3 spans 14 amino acids. Germline-derived CDR1 and CDR2 are KGHSH and LQKENI. V shed 2 bases and J 3 bases; nucleotides not matched to a gene: 3. The CDR3 nucleotides read TGTGCCAGCTCACCAGGGACAGGACACTACGAGCAGTACTTC. It translates to CASSPGTGHYEQYF.

This clone came up once. The J gene is TRBJ2-7, the V gene TRBV7-9; 10 nucleotides align to TRBD2. Germline CDR1 is SEHNR and CDR2 is FQNEAQ (reference sequence). The CDR3 runs to 15 residues. Germline trimming cut 4 bases from V and 2 bases from J; bases unmatched to any gene: 5. For the CDR3, the DNA is TGTGCCAGCAGCTCTGAAGCGGGAGGGCCCTACGAGCAGTACTTC. The encoded protein is CASSSEAGGPYEQYF.

The chain joins TRBV27 to TRBJ1-2, with 10 nucleotides matching TRBD1. Germline values: CDR1 MNHEY, CDR2 SMNVEV (reference sequence). Unmatched junction bases numbered 5, after V lost 8 bases and J lost 5 bases. The CDR3 is 13 residues long. For the CDR3, the DNA is TGTGCCAGCCGGGACAGGGGTTGGTATGGCTACACCTTC. Its protein is CASRDRGWYGYTF.

The chain has TRBV9 and TRBJ2-3, with 11 bases identical to TRBD2. The CDR3 has 15 residues. The V gene's germline CDR1 is SGDLS and CDR2 YYNGEE. With V trimmed by 3 bases and J by 5 bases, 5 bases remained unmatched. CDR3 coding DNA: TGTGCCAGCAGCGCCCTTAGCGGGAGGGGAGATACGCAGTATTTT. Residues: CASSALSGRGDTQYF.

The J gene is TRBJ1-2, the V gene TRBV9; 7 nucleotides align to TRBD1. The V gene's germline CDR1 is SGDLS and CDR2 YYNGEE. Unmatched junction bases numbered 17, after V lost 3 bases and J lost 6 bases. The CDR3 has 17 amino acids. Here the CDR3 DNA reads TGTGCCAGCAGCGACCCCTCGACAGGGAAAAAGGATGATGGCTACACCTTC. It is translated as CASSDPSTGKKDDGYTF.

CDR3 loop: CAWSAMDRGYNQPQHF. The CDR3 DNA follows: TGTGCCTGGAGTGCAATGGACAGGGGTTACAATCAGCCCCAGCATTTT. This sequence joins TRBV30 and TRBJ1-5, with 9 bases identical to TRBD1. The germline gives CDR1 GTSNPN, CDR2 SVGIG (reference sequence). J was trimmed by 3 bases and V by 1 base; bases with no gene match: 7. The CDR3 extends over 16 amino acids.

The chain carries TRBV5-1 and TRBJ2-7, with 11 bases aligning to TRBD2. Germline CDR1 reads SGHRS; CDR2 reads YFSETQ. This CDR3 region has 17 residues. The junction had 14 bases not matched to a gene; V was cut back by 4 bases and J by 5 bases. The CDR3, as DNA: TGCGCCAGCAGCCCCGGACTAGCGGGTTCCCTCGGGCACGAGCAGTACTTC. As protein: CASSPGLAGSLGHEQYF.

The chain employs TRBV30 and TRBJ2-7; D is ambiguous. The CDR3 has 12 amino acids. V was trimmed by 1 base and J by 3 bases, leaving 7 bases between them. Germline CDR1 GTSNPN, CDR2 SVGIG (reference sequence). CDR3 sequence reads: CAWSAQFYEQYF. The CDR3 nucleotides are TGTGCCTGGAGTGCCCAGTTCTACGAGCAGTACTTC.

The rearrangement joins TRBV2 to TRBJ2-1; 11 positions match TRBD2. This CDR3 contains 14 residues. V trimming: 10 bases; J trimming: 4 bases; junction bases outside the gene matches: 6. CDR1 is SNHLY, CDR2 FYNNEI, per germline. CDR3 in amino acids: CATTSSGRYNEQFF. The CDR3 DNA reads as TGTGCCACAACATCTAGCGGGAGGTACAATGAGCAGTTCTTC.

V usage is TRBV16 and J usage is TRBJ2-1; 8 nucleotides agree with TRBD2. This CDR3 has 13 residues. Germline-derived CDR1 and CDR2 are KGHSY and FQNENV. J lost 8 bases, V lost 1 base, and 1 base had no gene match. The CDR3 spells CASSQFGGDEQFF. Here the CDR3 DNA reads TGTGCCAGCAGCCAATTCGGGGGGGATGAGCAGTTCTTC.

This rearrangement joins TRBV15 to TRBJ1-6; the D gene is possibly TRBD1 (5 bases). Trimming removed 6 bases at V and 9 bases at J, with 15 bases between. The CDR3 is 14 amino acids. Per germline, CDR1 LNHNV and CDR2 YYDKDF (reference sequence). The CDR3 nucleotides read TGTGCCACCAGTCGTAGCAGGGAGGTTTCACCCCTCCACTTT. This gives the protein CATSRSREVSPLHF.